The rows below give T cell receptor beta chains drawn from one sample of a study of T cells in Graves' hyperthyroidism and ophthalmopathy. One entry per CDR3 protein, called by TCRdb with MiXCR from the multiplex PCR reads. The sample has about 360,000 distinct CDR3 sequences, 15% to 19% seen once. Sequencing was carried out using blood. These receptors originate from a woman aged 18-29 years with Graves' hyperthyroidism that later progressed to Graves' ophthalmopathy. CDR3s include the opening cysteine and the closing phenylalanine or tryptophan. A D gene is named only where the DNA matches it firmly. Clone size, where shown, is once, few, many, or a class for clones that have expanded.

size,V,J,length,D,DNA,CDR3
once,TRBV20-1,TRBJ2-1,15,TRBD2,TGCAGTGCTGACTCCGGGACTAGTTTTTACAATGAGCAGTTCTTC,CSADSGTSFYNEQFF
.,TRBV6-9,TRBJ2-3,16,TRBD1,TGTGCCAGCAGTTCCGGGACAGCCCCTAGCACAGATACGCAGTATTTT,CASSSGTAPSTDTQYF
few,TRBV18,TRBJ2-5,17,.,TGTGCCAGCTCACCAGTCCGTTTGGACCCCTTTTCGGAGACCCAGTACTTC,CASSPVRLDPFSETQYF
.,TRBV28,TRBJ1-5,18,.,TGTGCCAGCAGTCCTTCTCGCGCCGGGGTGGGAGGCAATCAGCCCCAGCATTTT,CASSPSRAGVGGNQPQHF
many,TRBV7-2,TRBJ2-2,15,TRBD1,TGTGCCAGCAGCTCGGGACAGGGGCACACCGGGGAGCTGTTTTTT,CASSSGQGHTGELFF
.,TRBV14,TRBJ2-5,14,.,TGTGCCAGCAGCCAGGACTATCTGGGGGTGGCCCAGTACTTC,CASSQDYLGVAQYF
many,TRBV11-2,TRBJ1-2,15,TRBD1,TGTGCCAGCAGCTCCCCCCGGACAGGGTCGTATGGCTACACCTTC,CASSSPRTGSYGYTF
.,TRBV5-6,TRBJ2-5,16,.,TGTGCCAGCAGCTTGGTGAGGGCGCGATACCAAGAGACCCAGTACTTC,CASSLVRARYQETQYF
few,TRBV3-1,TRBJ2-7,16,.,TGTGCCAGCAGCCGTATATTCAGAAACCCGGGATACGAGCAGTACTTC,CASSRIFRNPGYEQYF
many,TRBV13,TRBJ1-1,14,.,TGTGCCAGCAGCCCCACAGGGAGGTACACTGAAGCTTTCTTT,CASSPTGRYTEAFF
.,TRBV7-9,TRBJ2-3,15,.,TGTGCCAGCAGCTTAGTGGTAGTCGGGACAGATACGCAGTATTTT,CASSLVVVGTDTQYF
.,TRBV20-1,TRBJ2-7,16,TRBD2,TGCAGTGCTAGTATCGGGCTAGCGGGAGGGACCTACGAGCAGTACTTC,CSASIGLAGGTYEQYF
many,TRBV5-1,TRBJ2-2,16,.,TGCGCCAGCAGCTTGGTGGCCCAGTCGAACACCGGGGAGCTGTTTTTT,CASSLVAQSNTGELFF
many,TRBV20-1,TRBJ1-2,13,TRBD1,TGCAGTGCCACGGGACAGAAAGACTATGGCTACACCTTC,CSATGQKDYGYTF
many,TRBV13,TRBJ2-1,18,TRBD2,TGTGCCAGCGGCAATAGCGGGAGGGCCTTGAGGCACTACAATGAGCAGTTCTTC,CASGNSGRALRHYNEQFF
.,TRBV11-2,TRBJ2-7,13,.,TGTGCCAGCAGCTTAGATTCGAGCGAGAAGCAGTACTTC,CASSLDSSEKQYF
.,TRBV7-6,TRBJ2-5,14,.,TGTGCCAGCAGCTTAGGCTTCCCCCAAGAGACCCAGTACTTC,CASSLGFPQETQYF
many,TRBV7-2,TRBJ2-7,13,TRBD1,TGTGCCAGCAGCCCCTGGACAGGGGTCGAGCAGTACTTC,CASSPWTGVEQYF
many,TRBV5-1,TRBJ1-1,12,.,TGCGCCAGCAGCGCAGAGAACACTGAAGCTTTCTTT,CASSAENTEAFF
.,TRBV20-1,TRBJ2-1,16,.,TGCAGTGCCCTCGATGAAGGAGGGCTCTCCTACAATGAGCAGTTCTTC,CSALDEGGLSYNEQFF
few,TRBV12-3/TRBV12-4,TRBJ1-3,16,.,TGTGCCAGCAGTTTGGGGGACAATCGCTCTGGAAACACCATATATTTT,CASSLGDNRSGNTIYF
.,TRBV5-8,TRBJ1-2,15,TRBD1,TGTGCCAGCAGCTTGCAGACAGGGGGGTTCTATGGCTACACCTTC,CASSLQTGGFYGYTF
few,TRBV7-6,TRBJ2-7,17,.,TGTGCCAGCAGCTTAGGCCCCAGGTCCCTGAGCTCCTACGAGCAGTACTTC,CASSLGPRSLSSYEQYF
few,TRBV7-8,TRBJ2-3,15,TRBD2,TGTGCCAGCAGCTTGACTAGCGGGGAAGGAGATACGCAGTATTTT,CASSLTSGEGDTQYF
many,TRBV5-1,TRBJ2-7,15,.,TGCGCCAGCAGCTTAACGACCCATGGGAGCTACGAGCAGTACTTC,CASSLTTHGSYEQYF
many,TRBV28,TRBJ1-5,16,.,TGTGCCAGCACCCCGGAGGTCAGGGCTAGCAATCAGCCCCAGCATTTT,CASTPEVRASNQPQHF
many,TRBV27,TRBJ1-4,14,TRBD1,TGTGCCAGCAGACGGACAGGCACTAATGAAAAACTGTTTTTT,CASRRTGTNEKLFF
few,TRBV6-2/TRBV6-3,TRBJ1-1,16,TRBD1,TGTGCCAGCAGCCACAGCCCCGGGACAGGGGGGCCTGAAGCTTTCTTT,CASSHSPGTGGPEAFF
many,TRBV5-1,TRBJ1-5,15,TRBD1,TGCGCCAGCAGCCAGGGGACAGGGGGACATCAGCCCCAGCATTTT,CASSQGTGGHQPQHF
many,TRBV28,TRBJ1-2,16,.,TGTGCCAGTTTAAGTGGTTTGAGGGAGCCCTCCTATGGCTACACCTTC,CASLSGLREPSYGYTF
many,TRBV18,TRBJ2-5,15,.,TGTGCCAGCTCACCACCGGTAGCGTCGCAAGAGACCCAGTACTTC,CASSPPVASQETQYF
.,TRBV7-9,TRBJ2-5,14,TRBD1,TGTGCCAGCAGCCCTACAGGGGTGGGGGAGACCCAGTACTTC,CASSPTGVGETQYF
few,TRBV25-1,TRBJ2-5,15,TRBD2,TGTGCCAGCAGTGAGGGACTACCAGAACAAGAGACCCAGTACTTC,CASSEGLPEQETQYF
.,TRBV6-1,TRBJ2-3,14,TRBD2,TGTGCCAGCAGCTTGATAGCGGGAGCAGATACGCAGTATTTT,CASSLIAGADTQYF
many,TRBV5-1,TRBJ1-1,15,.,TGCGCCAGCAGCTTGGATTTCGCGTTGGGGGCTGAAGCTTTCTTT,CASSLDFALGAEAFF
.,TRBV27,TRBJ2-1,14,TRBD2,TGTGCCAGCGGAACTAGCGGGAGGGACAATGAGCAGTTCTTC,CASGTSGRDNEQFF
.,TRBV4-1,TRBJ1-5,15,.,TGCGCCAGCAGCCAATCGGGGCAGGGAAGTCAGCCCCAGCATTTT,CASSQSGQGSQPQHF
many,TRBV2,TRBJ2-1,15,TRBD2,TGTGCCAGCAGTGAAGGTCTTAGGACTAGAGATGAGCAGTTCTTC,CASSEGLRTRDEQFF
.,TRBV6-2/TRBV6-3,TRBJ1-5,15,TRBD1,TGTGCCAGCAGGCCGGGGAGGGACAGGACCCAGCCCCAGCATTTT,CASRPGRDRTQPQHF
many,TRBV30,TRBJ2-7,13,TRBD2,TGTGCCTGGAGGACTAGCGGGAGGGGCGAGCAGTACTTC,CAWRTSGRGEQYF
.,TRBV7-6,TRBJ2-5,16,.,TGTGCCAGCAGCTTAGGTAATGGACCGCTACAAGAGACCCAGTACTTC,CASSLGNGPLQETQYF
.,TRBV2,TRBJ2-7,16,.,TGTGCCAGCAGTGAAGCTAGGCCGGGAGTTTCCTACGAGCAGTACTTC,CASSEARPGVSYEQYF
many,TRBV20-1,TRBJ2-1,16,.,TGCAGTGCTAGAGATGTGTTGGCGGTAATAGGCAATGAGCAGTTCTTC,CSARDVLAVIGNEQFF
many,TRBV27,TRBJ2-5,15,.,TGTGCCAGCAGCCCCTGGCGAGAACGTCAAGAGACCCAGTACTTC,CASSPWRERQETQYF
.,TRBV27,TRBJ1-1,16,TRBD1,TGTGCCAGCAGTTCCCCAGACAGGGCGAAAAACACTGAAGCTTTCTTT,CASSSPDRAKNTEAFF
.,TRBV3-1,TRBJ2-2,14,.,TGTGCCAGCAGCCCCACGGGGGCCTCTGGGGAGCTGTTTTTT,CASSPTGASGELFF
many,TRBV5-1,TRBJ2-3,14,TRBD2,TGCGCCAGCAGCCCCTGGACTAGCGCCGATACGCAGTATTTT,CASSPWTSADTQYF
few,TRBV5-1,TRBJ2-3,17,TRBD1,TGCGCCAGCAGTCGAAGAGGACAGGGGGCAGTCACAGATACGCAGTATTTT,CASSRRGQGAVTDTQYF
many,TRBV10-3,TRBJ2-1,16,.,TGTGCCATCAGTGATCAGGGGGGGACGAGCTACAATGAGCAGTTCTTC,CAISDQGGTSYNEQFF
.,TRBV4-1,TRBJ2-7,15,.,TGCGCCAGCAGCCAGCTTGAGGCGCAGGGCTACGAGCAGTACTTC,CASSQLEAQGYEQYF
few,TRBV30,TRBJ1-4,15,.,TGTGCCGGGCACTCGGGATCCGCAACTAATGAAAAACTGTTTTTT,CAGHSGSATNEKLFF
many,TRBV6-1,TRBJ2-5,13,TRBD2,TGTGCCAGCAGCCAAGCGGGATCGGAGACCCAGTACTTC,CASSQAGSETQYF
.,TRBV20-1,TRBJ2-1,15,TRBD2,TGCAGTGCAGAACTTCTAGCGGGAGAGGGGAATGAGCAGTTCTTC,CSAELLAGEGNEQFF
many,TRBV6-1,TRBJ1-1,13,.,TGTGCCAGCAGTGAGACGGACCAGGTTGAAGCTTTCTTT,CASSETDQVEAFF
.,TRBV20-1,TRBJ2-7,17,.,TGCAGTGCTATACGAACCACCGGGACAAGGGAACTCTACGAGCAGTACTTC,CSAIRTTGTRELYEQYF